The clone carrying this T cell receptor beta chain was found many times. The antigen is undetermined. This CDR3 contains 15 residues. Deletions cut 4 bases from V and 3 bases from J, with 14 bases between. Germline V CDR1 and CDR2: KGHDR, SFDVKD. The sample originates from a study of early T cells in non-severe SARS-CoV-2 infection. For the study at large: The chains were unpaired, and the sequenced material was bulk RNA from unsorted whole blood.

Study-level results: VDJdb-based annotation leaned toward anti-spike CD8 responses and missed private and CD4 specificities.

Unique molecular identifiers tagged individual cDNA molecules. MiXCR, run by TCRdb on the 5' RACE reads, gives a single entry per CDR3 protein. The table shows around 70,000 distinct CDR3 sequences, with 12% occurring only once. Sequences were obtained from whole blood. The chain recombines TRBV24-1 with TRBJ2-5; weak D call: TRBD1 (6 bases). The sequence was obtained from an adult who was a healthcare worker with PCR-confirmed SARS-CoV-2 infection or an uninfected control (not recorded which). The CDR3: CATSDQQGTKETQYF. The CDR3 nucleotides read TGTGCCACCAGTGACCAACAGGGAACGAAAGAGACCCAGTACTTC.